The table lists the clone carrying this TCR beta chain with many counts. Its antigen remains unknown. The CDR3 runs 15 residues. V lost 5 bases, J lost 2 bases, and 5 bases stayed unmatched. Germline values: CDR1 SGHTA, CDR2 FQGNSA. CDR3 and TCR beta VDJ profiling relied on a genomic DNA template. TCRdb reprocessed the reads via MiXCR and lists one record per CDR3 protein. The sample yields 120,000 or so distinct CDR3 sequences, 40% seen once. The data were obtained in a study of CD8+CD57+ T cells in acquired aplastic anemia. Study-wide background: Yields of DNA that came from sorted CD4+ and CD8+ cells averaged approximately 3.2 ug.

Findings and caveats of the study: Common to patients and controls were about 31 CD8+ CDR3 sequences.

Patients picked for sequencing had shown CD8+CD57+ cell expansion detected by flow cytometry. Each of the patients presented with severe acquired aplastic anemia. This rearrangement joins TRBV7-2 to TRBJ2-7, with TRBD2 identical over 11 bases. Sequenced input: sorted CD4+, CD8+, or CD8+CD57+ T cells (not recorded which) from PBMCs. The TCR comes from a human donor with aplastic anemia. The CDR3 reads CASSHTSGGPYEQYV. The CDR3 bases are TGTGCCAGCAGCCATACTAGCGGGGGCCCCTACGAGCAGTACGTC.